This T cell receptor beta chain was sequenced during a study of T-cell memory formation after mild COVID-19. In the study overall: TCR clusters were mostly donor specific. General study points: The study detected some responding clones in pre-infection memory, suggesting cross-reactive memory joined.

The sample holds a few counts of this clonotype. The antigen is unknown. MiXCR was run by TCRdb on the 5' RACE reads, yielding one entry per CDR3 protein. The repertoire has about 170,000 distinct CDR3 sequences, over 10% of them found once; the top ten carry approximately 3.6%. Sequenced material: PBMCs or a T cell subset sorted from them (not recorded which). This TCR was recovered from a man aged 18 to 29 who had mild COVID-19 (a few samples of this study predate the infection). Cell type and time point are not known.

CDR3 DNA: TGTGCCAGCAGCGGGCCAGACAGGGGCGACTCCTACGAGCAGTACTTC. This translates into CASSGPDRGDSYEQYF. This sequence joins TRBV7-9 and TRBJ2-7; 8 nucleotides line up with TRBD1. In germline, CDR1 is SEHNR, CDR2 FQNEAQ (reference sequence). The length of the CDR3 is 16 residues. The J segment lost 0 bases and the V segment lost 5 bases, leaving 9 bases of the junction unmatched.